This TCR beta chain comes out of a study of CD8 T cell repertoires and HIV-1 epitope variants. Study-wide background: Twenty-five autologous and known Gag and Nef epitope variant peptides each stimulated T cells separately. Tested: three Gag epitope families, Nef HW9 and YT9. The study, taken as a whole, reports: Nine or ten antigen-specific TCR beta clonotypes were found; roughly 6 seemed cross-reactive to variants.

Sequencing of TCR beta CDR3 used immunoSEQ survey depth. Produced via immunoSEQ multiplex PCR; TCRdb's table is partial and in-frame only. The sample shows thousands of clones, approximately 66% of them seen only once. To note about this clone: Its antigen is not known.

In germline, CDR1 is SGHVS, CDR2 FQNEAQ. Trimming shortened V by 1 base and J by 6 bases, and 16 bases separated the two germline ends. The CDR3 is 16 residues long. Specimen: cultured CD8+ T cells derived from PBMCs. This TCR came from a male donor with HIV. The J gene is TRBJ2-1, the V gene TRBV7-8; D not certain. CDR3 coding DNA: TGTGCCAGCAGCTTAGAGGCGGTAGAATATAGCAATGAGCAGTTCTTC. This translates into CASSLEAVEYSNEQFF.